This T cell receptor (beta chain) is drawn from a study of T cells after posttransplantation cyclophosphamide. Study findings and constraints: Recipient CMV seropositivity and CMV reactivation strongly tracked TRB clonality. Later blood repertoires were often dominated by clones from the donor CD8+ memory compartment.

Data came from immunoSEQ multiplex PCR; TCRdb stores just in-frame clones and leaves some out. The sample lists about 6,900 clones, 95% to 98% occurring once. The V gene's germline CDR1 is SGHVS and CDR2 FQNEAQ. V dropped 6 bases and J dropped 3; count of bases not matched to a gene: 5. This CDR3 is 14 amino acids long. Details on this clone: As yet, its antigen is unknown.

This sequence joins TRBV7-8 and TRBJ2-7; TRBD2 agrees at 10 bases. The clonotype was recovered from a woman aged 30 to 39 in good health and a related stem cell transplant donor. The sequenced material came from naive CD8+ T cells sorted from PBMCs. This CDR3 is CASRPIAGGYEQYF. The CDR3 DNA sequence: TGTGCCAGCAGGCCCATAGCGGGGGGCTACGAGCAGTACTTC.